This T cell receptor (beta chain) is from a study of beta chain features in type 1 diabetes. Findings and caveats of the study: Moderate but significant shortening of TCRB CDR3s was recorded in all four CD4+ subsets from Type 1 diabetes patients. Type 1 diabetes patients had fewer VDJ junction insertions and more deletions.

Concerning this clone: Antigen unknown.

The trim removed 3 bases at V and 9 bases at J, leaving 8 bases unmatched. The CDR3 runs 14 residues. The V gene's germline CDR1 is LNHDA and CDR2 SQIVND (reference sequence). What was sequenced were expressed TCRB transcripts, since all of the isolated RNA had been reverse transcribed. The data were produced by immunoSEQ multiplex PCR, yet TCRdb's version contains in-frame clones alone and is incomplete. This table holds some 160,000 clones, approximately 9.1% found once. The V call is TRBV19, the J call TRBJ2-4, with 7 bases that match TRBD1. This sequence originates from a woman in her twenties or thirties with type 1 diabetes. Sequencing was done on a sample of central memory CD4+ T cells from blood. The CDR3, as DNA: TGTGCCAGTAGTATGAGCCGGGACAGAACCATTCAGTACTTC. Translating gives CASSMSRDRTIQYF.